This TCR beta chain stems from a study of CD8+ T cells in alopecia areata. A remark on this clone: Its matching antigen is unknown.

Sorted populations comprised CD4+ and CD8+ T cells obtained from PBMCs. Study observations and caveats: Scalp repertoires also include resident alphabeta T cells from normal skin.

RNA, once extracted, was reverse transcribed into cDNA for use as the sequencing template. Sequencing used immunoSEQ multiplex PCR; TCRdb keeps in-frame clones, though not all of them. This table holds approximately 30,000 clones, 62% found once. In germline, CDR1 is SGHAT, CDR2 FQNNGV. The ends were cut back, 4 bases at V and 3 bases at J, with 10 bases in the middle. The CDR3 loop spans 13 amino acids. This TCR was sampled from a human donor with alopecia areata. The chain is built from TRBV11-2 and TRBJ2-7; no clear D gene. The sample taken for sequencing was NKG2D-high CD8+ T cells sorted from blood. The CDR3 protein is CASSYPLGYEQYF. DNA for the CDR3: TGTGCCAGCAGCTACCCGCTTGGCTACGAGCAGTACTTC.